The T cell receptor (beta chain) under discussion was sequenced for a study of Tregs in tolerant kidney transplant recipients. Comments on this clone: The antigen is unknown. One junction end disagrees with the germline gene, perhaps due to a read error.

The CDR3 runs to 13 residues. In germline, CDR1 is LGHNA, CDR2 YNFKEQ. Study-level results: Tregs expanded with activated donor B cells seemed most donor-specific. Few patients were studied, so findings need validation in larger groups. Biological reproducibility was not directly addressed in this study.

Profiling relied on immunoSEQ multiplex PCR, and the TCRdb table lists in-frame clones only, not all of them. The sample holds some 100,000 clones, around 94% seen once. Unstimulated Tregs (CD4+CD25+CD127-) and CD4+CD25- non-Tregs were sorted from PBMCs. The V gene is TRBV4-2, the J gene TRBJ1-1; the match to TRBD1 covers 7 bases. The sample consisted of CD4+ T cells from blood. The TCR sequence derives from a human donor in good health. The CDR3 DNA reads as TGTGCCAGCAGCCAAGGACCGCGGGACAGCAAGAGTTTT. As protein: CASSQGPRDSKSF.